These T cell receptor beta chains were read from a single sample in a study of breast tumors, draining lymph nodes, adjacent tissues. TCRdb itself ran the multiplex PCR reads through MiXCR, one entry per CDR3 protein. Seen here are some 85,000 distinct CDR3 sequences, 25% to 35% observed once, and the top ten hold 8.1%. Sequencing was carried out using axillary lymph node tissue. The source is a female donor with breast cancer. Some clones in this sample may be carry-over from other donors' samples. The CDR3 runs from the conserved cysteine through the conserved F or W. The D gene is left open where the match is weak. The size entry is marked missing in some rows and otherwise reads once, few, many or a size class.

j_gene: TRBJ2-7; d_gene: TRBD2; abundance: many; v_gene: TRBV11-3; CDR3aa: CASSSGGGVTYEQYF; CDR3nt: TGTGCCAGCAGCTCGGGGGGGGGAGTCACCTACGAGCAGTACTTC
j_gene: TRBJ2-1; d_gene: TRBD1; abundance: many; v_gene: TRBV20-1; CDR3aa: CSARDPQGQGQFF; CDR3nt: TGCAGTGCTAGAGATCCGCAAGGACAGGGCCAGTTCTTC
j_gene: TRBJ1-2; d_gene: .; abundance: .; v_gene: TRBV7-9; CDR3aa: CASSQLGGYTF; CDR3nt: TGTGCCAGCAGCCAACTAGGGGGCTACACCTTC
j_gene: TRBJ2-5; d_gene: .; abundance: .; v_gene: TRBV20-1; CDR3aa: CNAVQGQETPYF; CDR3nt: TGCAATGCCGTGCAGGGCCAAGAGACCCCGTACTTC
j_gene: TRBJ2-1; d_gene: TRBD2; abundance: .; v_gene: TRBV5-8; CDR3aa: CASRGRREGSNEQFF; CDR3nt: TGTGCCAGCAGAGGGCGGCGGGAGGGTAGCAATGAGCAGTTCTTC
j_gene: TRBJ1-2; d_gene: .; abundance: many; v_gene: TRBV27; CDR3aa: CASRGLGGNYGYTF; CDR3nt: TGTGCCAGCAGGGGGTTAGGGGGAAACTATGGCTACACCTTC
j_gene: TRBJ2-7; d_gene: .; abundance: many; v_gene: TRBV15; CDR3aa: CATSSKISGSPAYEQYF; CDR3nt: TGTGCCACCAGCAGCAAAATCTCGGGCAGCCCAGCCTACGAGCAGTACTTC
j_gene: TRBJ2-2; d_gene: .; abundance: .; v_gene: TRBV29-1; CDR3aa: CSALGAETRAAGELFF; CDR3nt: TGCAGCGCCCTAGGGGCGGAAACTAGGGCGGCCGGGGAGCTGTTTTTT
j_gene: TRBJ2-1; d_gene: TRBD1; abundance: many; v_gene: TRBV19; CDR3aa: CASSMGQDYNEQFF; CDR3nt: TGTGCCAGTAGTATGGGACAGGACTACAATGAGCAGTTCTTC
j_gene: TRBJ1-3; d_gene: .; abundance: .; v_gene: TRBV29-1; CDR3aa: CSVEGNTIYF; CDR3nt: TGCAGCGTTGAAGGAAACACCATATATTTT
j_gene: TRBJ2-2; d_gene: TRBD2; abundance: .; v_gene: TRBV6-1; CDR3aa: CASSPGLAVRGSGELFF; CDR3nt: TGTGCCAGCAGCCCGGGACTAGCGGTCCGGGGGTCCGGGGAGCTGTTTTTT
j_gene: TRBJ2-7; d_gene: .; abundance: .; v_gene: TRBV2; CDR3aa: CASSEIRDTYEQYF; CDR3nt: TGTGCCAGCAGTGAAATTAGGGATACCTACGAGCAGTACTTC
j_gene: TRBJ1-2; d_gene: TRBD1; abundance: many; v_gene: TRBV5-8; CDR3aa: CASSRTGFESHGYTF; CDR3nt: TGTGCCAGCAGCAGGACAGGGTTTGAGTCACATGGCTACACCTTC
j_gene: TRBJ2-7; d_gene: .; abundance: once; v_gene: TRBV15; CDR3aa: CATSRASGRGYEQHF; CDR3nt: TGCGCCACCAGCAGAGCATCGGGTCGGGGATACGAGCAGCACTTC
j_gene: TRBJ2-1; d_gene: TRBD2; abundance: .; v_gene: TRBV7-2; CDR3aa: CASSFGLAGMNEQPF; CDR3nt: TGTGCCAGCAGCTTTGGACTAGCGGGCATGAATGAGCAGCCCTTC
j_gene: TRBJ2-7; d_gene: .; abundance: .; v_gene: TRBV20-1; CDR3aa: CSARDHCGGERYF; CDR3nt: TGCAGTGCTAGAGATCACTGTGGTGGCGAGCGGTACTTC
j_gene: TRBJ2-7; d_gene: .; abundance: many; v_gene: TRBV20-1; CDR3aa: CSARGLTVTYEQYF; CDR3nt: TGCAGTGCTAGGGGCCTGACTGTTACCTACGAGCAGTACTTC
j_gene: TRBJ2-5; d_gene: .; abundance: many; v_gene: TRBV7-9; CDR3aa: CASSSLGFIETQYF; CDR3nt: TGTGCCAGCAGCTCTTTAGGGTTCATTGAGACCCAGTACTTC
j_gene: TRBJ1-5; d_gene: .; abundance: many; v_gene: TRBV30; CDR3aa: CAWSAVDQPQHF; CDR3nt: TGTGCCTGGAGTGCAGTTGATCAGCCCCAGCATTTT
j_gene: TRBJ2-7; d_gene: .; abundance: many; v_gene: TRBV12-3/TRBV12-4; CDR3aa: CASRQDNSYEQYF; CDR3nt: TGTGCCAGCAGGCAAGACAACTCCTACGAGCAGTACTTC
j_gene: TRBJ2-5; d_gene: TRBD1; abundance: many; v_gene: TRBV25-1; CDR3aa: CASSDFRQGEETQYF; CDR3nt: TGTGCCAGCAGTGATTTTCGACAGGGAGAAGAGACCCAGTACTTC
j_gene: TRBJ2-3; d_gene: TRBD2; abundance: many; v_gene: TRBV10-3; CDR3aa: CAIRTSASTDTQYF; CDR3nt: TGTGCCATCAGGACTAGCGCCAGCACAGATACGCAGTATTTT
j_gene: TRBJ1-1; d_gene: .; abundance: few; v_gene: TRBV5-1; CDR3aa: CASSLDGGARTEAFF; CDR3nt: TGCGCCAGCAGCTTAGATGGGGGGGCGCGGACTGAAGCTTTCTTT
j_gene: TRBJ2-5; d_gene: .; abundance: many; v_gene: TRBV19; CDR3aa: CASSIGATRWETQYF; CDR3nt: TGTGCCAGTAGTATAGGCGCCACCCGTTGGGAGACCCAGTACTTC
j_gene: TRBJ1-2; d_gene: .; abundance: many; v_gene: TRBV29-1; CDR3aa: CSVGSMDNYGYTF; CDR3nt: TGCAGCGTTGGGTCGATGGATAACTATGGCTACACCTTC
j_gene: TRBJ2-2; d_gene: .; abundance: .; v_gene: TRBV10-3; CDR3aa: CASSTETGSGNTGELFF; CDR3nt: TGTGCCAGCAGCACCGAAACGGGCTCTGGAAACACCGGGGAGCTGTTTTTT
j_gene: TRBJ1-1; d_gene: .; abundance: many; v_gene: TRBV7-2; CDR3aa: CASSFYQNTEAFF; CDR3nt: TGTGCCAGCAGCTTTTATCAGAACACTGAAGCTTTCTTT
j_gene: TRBJ1-6; d_gene: TRBD1; abundance: many; v_gene: TRBV20-1; CDR3aa: CSARDQSGGTSPLHF; CDR3nt: TGCAGTGCTAGAGATCAGTCAGGGGGGACCTCACCCCTCCACTTT
j_gene: TRBJ2-7; d_gene: .; abundance: .; v_gene: TRBV3-1; CDR3aa: CASSPWPGAGYEQYF; CDR3nt: TGTGCCAGCAGCCCCTGGCCCGGGGCAGGGTACGAGCAGTACTTC
j_gene: TRBJ1-3; d_gene: .; abundance: once; v_gene: TRBV12-3/TRBV12-4; CDR3aa: CASSLAGTGNTIYF; CDR3nt: TGTGCCAGCAGTTTAGCGGGAACTGGAAACACCATATATTTT
j_gene: TRBJ1-5; d_gene: .; abundance: many; v_gene: TRBV5-6; CDR3aa: CASSLSGQPQHF; CDR3nt: TGTGCCAGCAGCTTGTCAGGCCAGCCCCAGCATTTT
j_gene: TRBJ2-3; d_gene: .; abundance: .; v_gene: TRBV5-6; CDR3aa: CASYRWGLANEQYF; CDR3nt: TGTGCCAGCTACCGATGGGGATTGGCTAATGAGCAGTATTTT
j_gene: TRBJ1-2; d_gene: .; abundance: many; v_gene: TRBV20-1; CDR3aa: CSAGAGTIIEGYTF; CDR3nt: TGCAGTGCTGGAGCCGGGACAATCATCGAGGGCTACACCTTC
j_gene: TRBJ2-7; d_gene: TRBD2; abundance: many; v_gene: TRBV7-8; CDR3aa: CASSLGTSRLVDEQYF; CDR3nt: TGTGCCAGCAGCTTAGGGACTAGCCGCCTTGTTGACGAGCAGTACTTC
j_gene: TRBJ1-5; d_gene: .; abundance: .; v_gene: TRBV20-1; CDR3aa: CSASGQSSYEQYFGRENQPQHF; CDR3nt: .
j_gene: TRBJ2-1; d_gene: TRBD2; abundance: many; v_gene: TRBV7-9; CDR3aa: CASSPHGTSYNEQFF; CDR3nt: TGTGCCAGCAGCCCACACGGGACTAGTTACAATGAGCAGTTCTTC
j_gene: TRBJ1-2; d_gene: .; abundance: many; v_gene: TRBV5-6; CDR3aa: CASSLFGSGVGYTF; CDR3nt: TGTGCCAGCAGCTTGTTTGGGTCCGGGGTCGGCTACACCTTC
j_gene: TRBJ1-5; d_gene: TRBD1; abundance: many; v_gene: TRBV28; CDR3aa: CASSKGQGRQPQHF; CDR3nt: TGTGCCAGCAGTAAAGGACAGGGAAGGCAGCCCCAGCATTTT
j_gene: TRBJ1-2; d_gene: .; abundance: .; v_gene: TRBV4-2; CDR3aa: CASSHRGQYGYTF; CDR3nt: TGTGCCAGCAGCCATAGAGGACAGTATGGCTACACCTTC
j_gene: TRBJ1-5; d_gene: TRBD1; abundance: many; v_gene: TRBV12-3/TRBV12-4; CDR3aa: CASSLGQGASNQPQHF; CDR3nt: TGTGCCAGCAGTTTAGGACAGGGGGCCTCCAATCAGCCCCAGCATTTT
j_gene: TRBJ2-5; d_gene: .; abundance: many; v_gene: TRBV6-6; CDR3aa: CASSPRVIETQYF; CDR3nt: TGTGCCAGCAGCCCCAGGGTAATAGAGACCCAGTACTTC
j_gene: TRBJ1-6; d_gene: TRBD1; abundance: many; v_gene: TRBV5-1; CDR3aa: CASSESDRGAYNSPLHF; CDR3nt: TGCGCCAGCAGCGAGTCCGACAGGGGGGCCTATAATTCACCCCTCCACTTT
j_gene: TRBJ2-1; d_gene: .; abundance: many; v_gene: TRBV10-1; CDR3aa: CASSSGRQFF; CDR3nt: TGCGCCAGCAGTTCGGGGCGGCAGTTCTTC
j_gene: TRBJ2-1; d_gene: TRBD1; abundance: many; v_gene: TRBV4-3; CDR3aa: CASSRDRNYNEQFF; CDR3nt: TGCGCCAGCAGCCGGGACAGGAACTACAATGAGCAGTTCTTC
j_gene: TRBJ1-4; d_gene: .; abundance: .; v_gene: TRBV7-2; CDR3aa: CASSPLWSSGTTNEKLFF; CDR3nt: TGTGCCAGCAGCCCACTCTGGTCCAGCGGCACAACTAATGAAAAACTGTTTTTT
j_gene: TRBJ1-5; d_gene: TRBD1; abundance: many; v_gene: TRBV5-5; CDR3aa: CASSLGTGLNQPQHF; CDR3nt: TGTGCCAGCAGCTTGGGGACAGGGCTCAATCAGCCCCAGCATTTT
j_gene: TRBJ2-1; d_gene: .; abundance: .; v_gene: TRBV29-1; CDR3aa: CSVEYWNNEQFF; CDR3nt: TGCAGCGTTGAATACTGGAACAATGAGCAGTTCTTC
j_gene: TRBJ1-5; d_gene: .; abundance: many; v_gene: TRBV12-3/TRBV12-4; CDR3aa: CASSLGGINQPQHF; CDR3nt: TGTGCCAGCAGTTTAGGGGGTATCAATCAGCCCCAGCATTTT
j_gene: TRBJ1-6; d_gene: .; abundance: .; v_gene: TRBV20-1; CDR3aa: CSATAGHRDSPLHF; CDR3nt: TGCAGTGCTACGGCAGGACACCGCGATTCACCCCTCCACTTT
j_gene: TRBJ2-7; d_gene: TRBD1; abundance: many; v_gene: TRBV18; CDR3aa: CASSPGTGGEQYF; CDR3nt: TGTGCCAGCTCTCCCGGGACAGGGGGCGAGCAGTACTTC
j_gene: TRBJ2-2; d_gene: TRBD2; abundance: many; v_gene: TRBV5-8; CDR3aa: CASSLAIAGVLGELFF; CDR3nt: TGTGCCAGCAGCTTGGCGATAGCGGGAGTCCTCGGGGAGCTGTTTTTT
j_gene: TRBJ1-1; d_gene: .; abundance: few; v_gene: TRBV6-1; CDR3aa: CATLSGVGMNTEAFF; CDR3nt: TGTGCCACCCTATCGGGGGTCGGAATGAACACTGAAGCTTTCTTT
j_gene: TRBJ1-6; d_gene: .; abundance: .; v_gene: TRBV5-1; CDR3aa: CASSLVGSSYHSPLHF; CDR3nt: TGCGCCAGCAGCTTGGTGGGGAGCTCCTACCATTCACCCCTCCACTTT
j_gene: TRBJ1-5; d_gene: TRBD1; abundance: .; v_gene: TRBV15; CDR3aa: CATSRDQGAYEHF; CDR3nt: TGTGCCACCAGCAGAGACCAGGGGGCCTACGAGCATTTT
j_gene: TRBJ2-6; d_gene: .; abundance: .; v_gene: TRBV24-1; CDR3aa: CATSEAYGANVLTF; CDR3nt: TGTGCCACCAGTGAGGCTTATGGGGCCAACGTCCTGACTTTC
j_gene: TRBJ1-5; d_gene: .; abundance: many; v_gene: TRBV20-1; CDR3aa: CSASPGFDQPQHF; CDR3nt: TGCAGTGCTAGCCCAGGATTTGATCAGCCCCAGCATTTT
j_gene: TRBJ2-5; d_gene: TRBD2; abundance: few; v_gene: TRBV11-2; CDR3aa: CASSLDGGGRDQETQYF; CDR3nt: TGTGCCAGCAGCTTAGACGGGGGGGGCCGTGACCAAGAGACCCAGTACTTC